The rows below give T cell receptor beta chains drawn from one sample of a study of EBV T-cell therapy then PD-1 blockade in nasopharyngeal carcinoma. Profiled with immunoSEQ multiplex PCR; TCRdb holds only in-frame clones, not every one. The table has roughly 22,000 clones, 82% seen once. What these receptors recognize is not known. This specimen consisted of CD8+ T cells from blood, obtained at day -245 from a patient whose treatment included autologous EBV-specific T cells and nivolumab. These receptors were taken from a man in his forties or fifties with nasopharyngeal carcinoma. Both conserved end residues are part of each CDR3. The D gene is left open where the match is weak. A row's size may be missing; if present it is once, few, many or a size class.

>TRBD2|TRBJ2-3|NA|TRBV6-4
TGTGCCAGCAGTGACTCGAGCGGGGGGGCCACAGATACGCAGTATTTT
CASSDSSGGATDTQYF
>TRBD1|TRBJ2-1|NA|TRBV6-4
TGTGCCAGCAGCCTTCTACCGGGACAGGGAAACAATGAGCAGTTCTTC
CASSLLPGQGNNEQFF
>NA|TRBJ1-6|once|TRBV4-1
TGCGCCAGCAGTCGACACCGTGGGGGGGATAATTCACCCCTCCACTTT
CASSRHRGGDNSPLHF
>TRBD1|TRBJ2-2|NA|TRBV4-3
TGCGCCAGCAGCCAAGAAGAGGGGGCGAGTGCCCCGGGGGAGCTGTTTTTT
CASSQEEGASAPGELFF
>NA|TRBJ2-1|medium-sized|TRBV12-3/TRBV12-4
TGTGCCAGCAGTCCCTATGAGCAGTTCTTC
CASSPYEQFF
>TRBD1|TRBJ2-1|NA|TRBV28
TGTGCCCTATCCGACAGGGATGATTTCTACAATGAGCAGTTCTTC
CALSDRDDFYNEQFF
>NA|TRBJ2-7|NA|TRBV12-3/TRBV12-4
TGTGCCAGCAGTTTAATTTTGGGCGAGCAGTACTTC
CASSLILGEQYF
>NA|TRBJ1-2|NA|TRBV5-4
TGTGCCAGCAGCCTGGTCGGGACGAACTATGGCTACACCTTC
CASSLVGTNYGYTF
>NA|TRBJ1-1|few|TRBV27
TGTGCCAGCAGTTTGAGAGGGGATGGAAAGAAGGCTGAAGCTTTCTTT
CASSLRGDGKKAEAFF
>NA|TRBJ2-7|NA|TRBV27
TGTGCCAGCAGTTTATCATGGGGGTGGACCTACGAGCAGTACTTC
CASSLSWGWTYEQYF
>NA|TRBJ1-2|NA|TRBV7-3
TGTGCCAGCAGCTCGGGTTTGGGCCCACACTATGGCTACACCTTC
CASSSGLGPHYGYTF
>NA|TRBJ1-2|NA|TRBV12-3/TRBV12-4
TGTGCCAGCACCATTCCGGGGGGCTATGGCTACACCTTC
CASTIPGGYGYTF
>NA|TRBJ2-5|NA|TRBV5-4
TGTGCCAGCAGCGACACGTCCGTAGGGTGGGGAGAGACCCAGTACTTC
CASSDTSVGWGETQYF
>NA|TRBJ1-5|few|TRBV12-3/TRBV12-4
TGTGCCAGCAGTTACGGGATCCATCAGCCCCAGCATTTT
CASSYGIHQPQHF
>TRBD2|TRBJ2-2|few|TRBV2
TGTGCCAGGACGGCGGGGGGGTACGCGAACACCGGGGAGCTGTTTTTT
CARTAGGYANTGELFF
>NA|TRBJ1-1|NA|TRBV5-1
TGCGCCAGCAGCCCGTCTCCTTGGAGGGGCGGCGGGAACACTGAAGCTTTCTTT
CASSPSPWRGGGNTEAFF
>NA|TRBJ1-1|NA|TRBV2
TGTGCCAGCAGTGAAGCCCCCCGGGGTAGCACTGAAGCTTTCTTT
CASSEAPRGSTEAFF
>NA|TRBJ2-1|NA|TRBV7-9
TGTGCCAGCAGCTTAAGTAACAATGAGCAGTTCTTC
CASSLSNNEQFF
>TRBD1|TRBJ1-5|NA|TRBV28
TGTGCCAGCAGGTCCCAGGGGGGAGATCAGCCCCAGCATTTT
CASRSQGGDQPQHF
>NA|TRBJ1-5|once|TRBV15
TGTGCCACCAGCAGAGTGAGGGACAATCAGCCCCAGCATTTT
CATSRVRDNQPQHF
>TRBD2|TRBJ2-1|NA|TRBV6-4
TGTGCCAGCAGTGACGGCGGGGGTGGGAATGAGCAGTTCTTC
CASSDGGGGNEQFF
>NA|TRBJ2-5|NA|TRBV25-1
TGTGCCAGCACTACGATGGGAAAAGAGACCCAGTACTTC
CASTTMGKETQYF
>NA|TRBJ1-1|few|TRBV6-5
TGTGCCAGCAGTTACGGGGGGAACACTGAAGCTTTCTTT
CASSYGGNTEAFF
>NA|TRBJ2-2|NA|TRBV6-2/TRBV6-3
TGTGCCAGCAGTTATCTTCATCCCGGGGAGCTGTTTTTT
CASSYLHPGELFF
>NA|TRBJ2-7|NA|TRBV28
TGTGCCAGCAGTCCATACGGGGTTGGCGAGCAGTACTTC
CASSPYGVGEQYF
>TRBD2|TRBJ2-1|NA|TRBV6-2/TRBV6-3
TGTGCCAGCAGTAGCGGGAGCTCCTACAATGAGCAGTTCTTC
CASSSGSSYNEQFF
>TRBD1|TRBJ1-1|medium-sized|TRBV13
TGTGCCAGCAGCCACGGAGGACAGGGGATTTCTGAAGCTTTCTTT
CASSHGGQGISEAFF
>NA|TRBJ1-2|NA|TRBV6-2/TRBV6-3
TGTGCCAGCAGTTACGCAGATAACTATGGCTACACCTTC
CASSYADNYGYTF
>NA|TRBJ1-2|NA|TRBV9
TGTGCCAGCGGACCATCAGGGGACTATGGCTACACCTTC
CASGPSGDYGYTF
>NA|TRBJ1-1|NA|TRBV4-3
TGCGCCAGCAGCCAACAACAGGGATCTGAAGCTTTCTTT
CASSQQQGSEAFF
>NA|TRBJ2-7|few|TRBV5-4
TGTGCCAGCAGCTTGGAGGACAGCTCCTACGAGCAGTACTTC
CASSLEDSSYEQYF
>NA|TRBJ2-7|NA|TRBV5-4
TGTGCCAGCAGCTTGGGGTCCGGAACCTACGAGCAGTACTTC
CASSLGSGTYEQYF
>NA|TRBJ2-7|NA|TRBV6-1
TGTGCCAGCAGTGAAGTGTCAGGGGAGTCCTACGAGCAGTACTTC
CASSEVSGESYEQYF
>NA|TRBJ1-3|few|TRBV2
TGTGCCAGCAAGGGAAATACTGGAAACACCATATATTTT
CASKGNTGNTIYF
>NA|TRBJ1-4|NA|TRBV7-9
TGTGCCAGCAGCTTAATACAGTCTGCAACTAATGAAAAACTGTTTTTT
CASSLIQSATNEKLFF
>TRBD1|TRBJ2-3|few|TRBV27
TGTGCCAGCAGTTTAGCGGGCAGGGGGCGACCCGGCACAGATACGCAGTATTTT
CASSLAGRGRPGTDTQYF
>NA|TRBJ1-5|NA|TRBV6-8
TGTGCCAGCAGTTACGTAAGGTCGGGACCCCAGCATTTT
CASSYVRSGPQHF
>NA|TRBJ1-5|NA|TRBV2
TGTGCCACAAAGGCACAGCAAAGCAATCAGCCCCAGCATTTT
CATKAQQSNQPQHF
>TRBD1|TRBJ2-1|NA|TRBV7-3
TGTGCCAGCAGCTTAGACAGGGGCACCTACAATGAGCAGTTCTTC
CASSLDRGTYNEQFF